The 21 T cell receptor beta chains below come from one sample, sequenced in a study of CD8+ T cells in alopecia areata (dated by TCRdb to 2016 to 2018). Library preparation employed the immunoSEQ multiplex PCR assay. To provide template for TCR sequencing, every sample had RNA extracted and reverse transcribed into cDNA. TCRdb provides this immuneACCESS table in a form limited to in-frame rearrangements. Some clones are lacking; in checked studies, under half of them reflect an unresolved V gene, and why the rest are absent is not known. Here the sample has 200,000 to 250,000 clones; 64% occur a single time. The ten top clones hold 4% to 4.5% of the sample. Read against the paper, the sample's time point label means: less than five weeks on oral tofacitinib. The sample's treatment or condition label, in plain terms: oral pan-JAK inhibitor, 5-10 mg twice daily. Source: CD4+ T cells sorted from blood, taken at week 4, from a patient treated with tofacitinib. These receptors were obtained from a human donor with alopecia areata.

The V gene is TRBV7-9, the J gene TRBJ1-6; D might be TRBD1 (5 bases). CDR1 and CDR2 (germline): SEHNR, FQNEAQ (reference sequence). Trimming removed 5 bases at V and 5 bases at J, with 7 bases between. The CDR3 extends over 13 amino acids. The DNA of the CDR3 is TGTGCCAGCAGCCTGGACAATAATTCACCCCTCCACTTT. It translates to CASSLDNNSPLHF.

The V gene is TRBV2, the J gene TRBJ1-2, with D unclear. This CDR3 comprises 11 residues. Trimming shortened V by 5 bases and J by 10 bases, and 11 bases separated the two germline ends. The germline V gene has CDR1 SNHLY and CDR2 FYNNEI. The CDR3 sequence: CASSSDTSYTF. The CDR3 bases are TGTGCCAGCAGTAGTGACACGTCCTACACCTTC. Using reference TRBV2 and TRBJ1-2 for the parts outside the CDR3, the full variable domain is EPEVTQTPSHQVTQMGQEVILRCVPISNHLYFYWYRQILGQKVEFLVSFYNNEISEKSEIFDDQFSVERPDGSNFTLKIRSTKLEDSAMYFCASSSDTSYTFGSGTRLTVV.

The chain links TRBV29-1 to TRBJ2-1; D is ambiguous. Per germline, CDR1 SQVTM and CDR2 ANQGSEA. CDR3 length: 12 residues. V shed 4 bases and J shed 6 bases, with 10 bases lying between them. The CDR3, as DNA: TGCAGCGTTGTTGATCAGGTCAATGAGCAGTTCTTC. Protein sequence: CSVVDQVNEQFF.

The V and J genes are TRBV2 and TRBJ2-2; weak D call: TRBD1 (6 bases). V was clipped by 3 bases and J by 1 base, with 6 bases between them. The germline gives CDR1 SNHLY, CDR2 FYNNEI. This CDR3 comprises 14 residues. The CDR3 protein is CASSETGNTGELFF. For the CDR3, the DNA is TGTGCCAGCAGTGAGACAGGGAACACCGGGGAGCTGTTTTTT.

The table lists this clone with a few counts. The J gene is TRBJ1-5, the V gene TRBV11-2; D call uncertain. In germline, CDR1 is SGHAT, CDR2 FQNNGV. V was cut by 1 base and J by 0 bases, with 7 bases left in between. This CDR3 is built from 15 residues. CDR3 protein: CASSLAGNSNQPQHF. CDR3 in DNA: TGTGCCAGCAGCTTAGCGGGGAATAGCAATCAGCCCCAGCATTTT.

This chain joins TRBV29-1 and TRBJ1-5; maybe TRBD1 (5 bases). The germline gives CDR1 SQVTM, CDR2 ANQGSEA. The V gene lost 7 bases and the J gene lost 4 bases, with 14 bases spanning the gap. The CDR3 consists of 13 residues. Here the CDR3 DNA reads TGCAGCGCGGCCCCGGGACCGAATCAGCCCCAGCATTTT. Encoded protein: CSAAPGPNQPQHF.

The rearrangement uses TRBV7-2 and TRBJ2-5; D is unclear. The CDR3 contains 13 residues. Trimming removed 2 bases from V and 5 bases from J, with 9 bases in between. CDR1 is SGHTA and CDR2 is FQGNSA in the germline V gene. CDR3 in DNA: TGTGCCAGCAGCTTATCGCTGGGGGAGACCCAGTACTTC. The encoded protein is CASSLSLGETQYF.

V is TRBV7-2 and J is TRBJ2-7; D gene uncertain. Germline lookup yields CDR1 SGHTA and CDR2 FQGNSA. V lost 5 bases, J lost 0 bases, and 11 bases lay in between. The CDR3 spans 14 residues. CDR3 DNA sequence: TGTGCCAGCAGCGTCGCCGAACTCTCCTACGAGCAGTACTTC. It encodes CASSVAELSYEQYF.

The J gene is TRBJ2-5, the V gene TRBV30, with TRBD2 matching 8 bases. Germline CDR1 is GTSNPN and CDR2 is SVGIG (reference sequence). The CDR3 consists of 16 residues. V shed 3 bases, J shed 1 base, and the junction held 10 bases outside the gene matches. Here the CDR3 DNA reads TGTGCCTGGAGCCACGGGGGGGCCAATTTCCAAGAGACCCAGTACTTC. It yields the protein CAWSHGGANFQETQYF. The variable domain in full, completed from reference TRBV30 and TRBJ2-5, reads SQTIHQWPATLVQPVGSPLSLECTVEGTSNPNLYWYRQAAGRGLQLLFYSVGIGQISSEVPQNLSASRPQDRQFILSSKKLLLSDSGFYLCAWSHGGANFQETQYFGPGTRLLVL.

CDR3 nucleotide sequence: TGTGCCACCACAGAAACGTGGATCCAAGAGACCCAGTACTTC. This translates into CATTETWIQETQYF. The chain joins TRBV10-3 to TRBJ2-5, with no clear D. V shed 10 bases and J shed 1 base, with 16 bases lying between them. This CDR3 region has 14 residues. Germline V CDR1 and CDR2: ENHRY, SYGVKD.

The CDR3 region has the DNA TGTGCCAGCAGCTTAATCGGGGGGCGGAAGACGGACGAGCAGTACTTC. This translates into CASSLIGGRKTDEQYF. The rearrangement uses TRBV7-2 and TRBJ2-7, with D perhaps matching TRBD2 (7 bases). Deletions cut 2 bases from V and 5 bases from J, with 19 bases between. The CDR3 sequence is 16 residues long. The germline V gene encodes CDR1 SGHTA and CDR2 FQGNSA.

This clone was seen only once. The chain couples TRBV7-9 to TRBJ1-2; D is undetermined. Per germline, CDR1 SEHNR and CDR2 FQNEAQ (reference sequence). The CDR3 is 15 amino acids. V lost 4 bases to trimming and J lost 4 bases, with 16 bases between them. The CDR3 loop is CASSSQSLAFYGYTF. The DNA of the CDR3 is TGTGCCAGCAGCTCACAGTCTCTAGCCTTCTATGGCTACACCTTC.

The chain recombines TRBV6-5 with TRBJ2-7; possible D gene TRBD2, 6 bases. The CDR3 length is 15 residues. Trimming shortened V by 5 bases and J by 3 bases, and 17 bases separated the two germline ends. The V gene's germline CDR1 is MNHEY and CDR2 SVGAGI. The CDR3 bases are TGTGCCAGCAGTGGAGGAGGGGCCACGGTCTACGAGCAGTACTTC. Translated, it gives CASSGGGATVYEQYF.

The gene calls are TRBV2 and TRBJ2-7, with a weak D call TRBD2 (5 bases). Germline CDR1 is SNHLY and CDR2 is FYNNEI. The CDR3 totals 12 residues. Between the trimmed V and J ends, which lost 6 bases and 0 bases, there was a span of 6 bases. CDR3 in DNA: TGTGCCAGCAGGAGGGACTCCTACGAGCAGTACTTC. Translation gives CASRRDSYEQYF.

V usage is TRBV4-3 and J usage is TRBJ2-1; no firm D call. V lost 3 bases and J lost 7, with 16 bases in between. This CDR3 has 15 residues. The germline CDR1 and CDR2 sequences are LGHNA and YSLEER. The CDR3 sequence is CASSHRTQAGNEQFF. The CDR3 DNA reads as TGCGCCAGCAGCCACCGAACACAAGCCGGGAATGAGCAGTTCTTC.

The chain uses TRBV5-6 and TRBJ1-2, with 11 bases lining up with TRBD1. Trimming at V came to 9 bases and at J to 4 bases, leaving 5 bases not matched to a gene. This CDR3 has 13 residues. CDR1 SGHDT and CDR2 YYEEEE come from the germline V gene. The CDR3 loop is CATGTGGRYGYTF. DNA for the CDR3: TGTGCCACCGGGACAGGGGGACGCTATGGCTACACCTTC.

The chain joins TRBV19 to TRBJ2-7; 9 bases are shared with TRBD1. Germline V gene sequence: CDR1 LNHDA, CDR2 SQIVND (reference sequence). CDR3 size: 13 residues. J was trimmed by 7 bases and V by 10 bases; bases with no gene match: 11. DNA for the CDR3: TGTGCCACCTCGACAGGGGGGTCTGGGGAGCAGTACTTC. Translation: CATSTGGSGEQYF.

The chain couples TRBV5-8 to TRBJ1-3, with D unresolved. Trimming left V 2 bases short and J 0 bases short, with 12 bases between. Germline CDR1 reads SGHTS; CDR2 reads YDEGEE. This CDR3 has 16 amino acids. CDR3 residues: CASSFRGGPSGNTIYF. CDR3 sequence (DNA): TGTGCCAGCAGCTTCCGGGGAGGTCCCTCTGGAAACACCATATATTTT.

This clone was recorded at least ten times. This CDR3 is also generated by other DNA sequences in the sample. V and J are TRBV6-6 and TRBJ1-5; 8 bases fit TRBD1. Trimming at V came to 6 bases and at J to 2 bases, leaving 3 bases not matched to a gene. In germline, CDR1 is MNHNY, CDR2 SVGAGI (reference sequence). CDR3 length: 14 residues. The CDR3 region has the DNA TGTGCCAGCAGCCCGACAGGGGGCAATCAGCCCCAGCATTTT. Translating gives CASSPTGGNQPQHF.

This chain joins TRBV5-1 and TRBJ2-3; possibly TRBD1 for D (5 bases). Per germline, CDR1 SGHRS and CDR2 YFSETQ. V lost 5 bases to trimming and J lost 2 bases, with 18 bases between them. The CDR3 is made up of 16 amino acids. CDR3 region: CASSLGFQGVTDTQYF. Here the CDR3 DNA reads TGCGCCAGCAGTCTTGGGTTCCAGGGTGTCACAGATACGCAGTATTTT.

The J gene is TRBJ1-2, the V gene TRBV29-1, with D maybe TRBD1 (6 bases). There are 11 residues in the CDR3. V was trimmed by 8 bases and J by 14 bases, leaving 21 bases between them. The germline V gene has CDR1 SQVTM and CDR2 ANQGSEA. The CDR3 DNA is TGCAGCTCAAACGGGGGGACAAAAGCAACCTTC. Amino acid sequence: CSSNGGTKATF. The variable domain in full, completed from reference TRBV29-1 and TRBJ1-2, reads SAVISQKPSRDICQRGTSLTIQCQVDSQVTMMFWYRQQPGQSLTLIATANQGSEATYESGFVIDKFPISRPNLTFSTLTVSNMSPEDSSIYLCSSNGGTKATFGSGTRLTVV.